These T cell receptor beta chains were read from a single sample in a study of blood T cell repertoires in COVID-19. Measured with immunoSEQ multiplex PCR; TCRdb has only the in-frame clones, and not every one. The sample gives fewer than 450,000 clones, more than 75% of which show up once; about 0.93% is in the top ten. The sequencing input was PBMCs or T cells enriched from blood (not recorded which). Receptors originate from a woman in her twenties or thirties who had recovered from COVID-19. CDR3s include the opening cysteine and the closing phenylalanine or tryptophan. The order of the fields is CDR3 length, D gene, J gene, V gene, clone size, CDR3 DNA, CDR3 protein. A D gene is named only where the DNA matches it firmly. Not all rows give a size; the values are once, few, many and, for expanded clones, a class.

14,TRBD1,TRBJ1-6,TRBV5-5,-,TGTGCCAGCAGCGCGGGACAGGCCGATTCACCCCTCCACTTT,CASSAGQADSPLHF
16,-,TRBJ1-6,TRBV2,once,TGTGCCAGCAGGGCCCGGAACAGGGACTATAATTCACCCCTCCACTTT,CASRARNRDYNSPLHF
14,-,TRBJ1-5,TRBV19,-,TGTGCCAGTAGTATTGAACAGCCCGGTCAGCCCCAGCATTTT,CASSIEQPGQPQHF
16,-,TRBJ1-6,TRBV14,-,TGTGCCAGCAGCCAAGAGTTGGCAGGCTATAATTCACCCCTCCACTTT,CASSQELAGYNSPLHF
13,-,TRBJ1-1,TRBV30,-,TGTGCCTGGACCGCACAGCTGAACACTGAAGCTTTCTTT,CAWTAQLNTEAFF
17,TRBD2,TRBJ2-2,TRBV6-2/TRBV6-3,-,TGTGCCAGCAGTTCCCAGGGGGGACTAGCCTTTACCGGGGAGCTGTTTTTT,CASSSQGGLAFTGELFF
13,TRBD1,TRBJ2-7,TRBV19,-,TGTGCCAGTAGTTCACAGGGGGGCCACGAGCAGTACTTC,CASSSQGGHEQYF
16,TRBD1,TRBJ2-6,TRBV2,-,TGTGCCAGCAGTGAGGGGACAGGGCCTGGGGCCAACGTCCTGACTTTC,CASSEGTGPGANVLTF
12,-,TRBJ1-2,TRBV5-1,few,TGCGCCAGCAGCTTGGGGGGAGGTGGCTACACCTTC,CASSLGGGGYTF
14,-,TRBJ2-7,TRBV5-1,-,TGCGCCAGCAGCCTAGGACAGTCAACCTACGAGCAGTACTTC,CASSLGQSTYEQYF
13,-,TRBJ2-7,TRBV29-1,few,TGCAGCGTTGAAGGACAAGGGGCCGGGGAGCAGTACTTC,CSVEGQGAGEQYF
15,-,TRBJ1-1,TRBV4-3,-,TGCGCCAGCAGCCAAGAGCTCGGGGGATCCACTGAAGCTTTCTTT,CASSQELGGSTEAFF
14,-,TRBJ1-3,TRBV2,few,TGTGCCAGCAGTATGGGGGGCTCTGGAAACACCATATATTTT,CASSMGGSGNTIYF
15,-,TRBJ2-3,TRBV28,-,TGTGCCAGCAGTTTATCCGGGGGATATACAGATACGCAGTATTTT,CASSLSGGYTDTQYF
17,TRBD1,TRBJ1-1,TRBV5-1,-,TGCGCCAGCAGCTTGCTCTCGGTGGGGACAGGGTACACTGAAGCTTTCTTT,CASSLLSVGTGYTEAFF